What follows are 24 T cell receptor beta chains derived from one specimen sequenced in a study of T-cell reconstitution after alpha-beta-depleted transplantation in children. Unique molecular identifiers were incorporated during preparation of the TCRbeta library. TCRdb re-called the PCR reads with MiXCR, one entry per CDR3 protein. In the table there are about 980,000 distinct CDR3 sequences, around 30% of which are singletons. The sequences come from PBMCs, mostly from graft donor cells, collected 360 days after TCRalphabeta/CD19-depleted stem cell transplant. Receptors originate from a boy under two years old who had a stem cell transplant for SCID, so the T cells may come from the graft donor.

This chain joins TRBV7-8 and TRBJ1-1; D might be TRBD1 (5 bases). V lost 2 bases to trimming and J lost 10 bases, with 17 bases between them. Germline assignment: CDR1 SGHVS and CDR2 FQNEAQ. The CDR3 length is 14 residues. CDR3 region: CASSLSGTPGGAFF. CDR3 nucleotides: TGTGCCAGCAGCTTAAGTGGGACCCCCGGAGGAGCTTTCTTT.

The J gene is TRBJ2-7, the V gene TRBV12-3 or TRBV12-4, with 7 bases aligning to TRBD2. Trimming removed 3 bases from V and 4 bases from J; junction bases left unmatched: 12. The CDR3 is 16 amino acids. The CDR3: CASSFRTSREVYEQYF. The CDR3 coding sequence is TGTGCCAGCAGTTTTAGAACTTCTCGGGAGGTTTACGAGCAGTACTTC.

Comments on this clonotype: One end of the junction fails to match germline, which may point to a read error. The chain joins TRBV2 to TRBJ2-7; TRBD2 matches 9 bases. The CDR3 extends over 14 amino acids. Germline-derived CDR1 and CDR2 are SNHLY and FYNNEI. The CDR3 coding sequence is TGTGCCAGCAGACGCGGACTAGCGACCTACGAGCGGTACTTC. This encodes CASRRGLATYERYF.

The chain links TRBV15 to TRBJ2-7; 8 nucleotides line up with TRBD1. The junction had 4 bases not matched to a gene; V was cut back by 6 bases and J by 0 bases. The germline gives CDR1 LNHNV, CDR2 YYDKDF (reference sequence). This CDR3 region has 14 residues. CDR3 in DNA: TGTGCCACCAGAAGGGACAGGAGCTCCTACGAGCAGTACTTC. Its protein product is CATRRDRSSYEQYF.

This clonotype was detected once. This chain joins TRBV3-1 and TRBJ2-3; the match to TRBD2 covers 8 bases. The CDR3 runs 17 residues. Germline CDR1 and CDR2: LGHDT and YNNKEL (reference sequence). The V and J ends lost 6 bases and 2 bases, in that order; junction bases with no gene match: 13. The CDR3: CASSPRWGGGHTDTQYF. The CDR3 coding sequence is TGTGCCAGCAGTCCCCGGTGGGGCGGGGGGCACACAGATACGCAGTATTTT.

The chain employs TRBV24-1 and TRBJ2-3, with unresolved D. Germline CDR1 and CDR2: KGHDR and SFDVKD. V shed 4 bases and J shed 4 bases, with 17 bases lying between them. There are 16 residues in the CDR3. The CDR3 is CATSDPLGVGPDTQYF. CDR3 DNA sequence: TGTGCCACCAGTGACCCACTCGGCGTCGGGCCAGATACGCAGTATTTT.

This clonotype showed up just once. The gene calls are TRBV5-1 and TRBJ2-2; 8 positions agree with TRBD2. V lost 7 bases to trimming and J lost 5 bases; unmatched junction nucleotides: 7. The CDR3 sequence is 14 residues long. CDR1 and CDR2 from the germline V gene are SGHRS and YFSETQ. Here the CDR3 reads CASRGGQSTGELFF. The CDR3, as DNA: TGCGCCAGCCGGGGGGGCCAGAGTACCGGGGAGCTGTTTTTT.

This chain joins TRBV20-1 and TRBJ2-5; 8 bases fit TRBD1. This CDR3 is 13 amino acids long. Germline assignment: CDR1 DFQATT and CDR2 SNEGSKA (reference sequence). V trimming: 5 bases; J trimming: 5 bases; junction bases outside the gene matches: 7. CDR3 sequence: CSARGQARETQYF. As DNA, the CDR3 is TGCAGTGCTCGGGGACAGGCTAGGGAGACCCAGTACTTC.

The chain joins TRBV6-4 to TRBJ2-1, with 7 bases aligning to TRBD2. CDR3 length: 13 residues. The germline gives CDR1 MRHNA, CDR2 SNTAGT. Trimming removed 6 bases from V and 9 bases from J; junction bases left unmatched: 8. This CDR3 reads CASRSTERGEQFF. CDR3 sequence (DNA): TGTGCCAGCAGATCGACCGAGCGGGGTGAGCAGTTCTTC.

The chain has TRBV12-3 or TRBV12-4 and TRBJ2-5; D is uncertain. The V and J ends lost 2 bases and 2 bases respectively, with 18 bases between them. The CDR3 is 17 amino acids. For the CDR3, the DNA is TGTGCCAGCAGTTTAATCAACGGTGGCGGAATACAAGAGACCCAGTACTTC. This encodes CASSLINGGGIQETQYF.

V usage is TRBV7-9 and J usage is TRBJ2-1, with TRBD1 identical over 8 bases. This CDR3 region has 15 residues. Trimming at V came to 4 bases and at J to 2 bases, leaving 4 bases not matched to a gene. Germline loops: CDR1 SEHNR, CDR2 FQNEAQ (reference sequence). For the CDR3, the DNA is TGTGCCAGCAGCTCTCAGGGGGCCCCCTACAATGAGCAGTTCTTC. The encoded protein is CASSSQGAPYNEQFF.

This clonotype was seen more than once but under ten times. CDR3 sequence reads: CASRPLQGWNQPQHF. The DNA of the CDR3 is TGTGCCAGTAGACCCCTACAGGGGTGGAATCAGCCCCAGCATTTT. V and J are TRBV19 and TRBJ1-5; 7 bases agree with TRBD1. The CDR3 covers 15 residues. Unmatched junction bases numbered 9, after V lost 6 bases and J lost 4 bases. The germline CDR1 and CDR2 sequences are LNHDA and SQIVND (reference sequence).

This clonotype was seen more than once but under ten times. CDR3: CSAALRGATVQETQYF. For the CDR3, the DNA is TGCAGTGCCGCCCTCCGAGGGGCCACGGTCCAAGAGACCCAGTACTTC. The J gene is TRBJ2-5, the V gene TRBV20-1; D tentatively reads TRBD1 or TRBD2 (5 bases each). CDR1 is DFQATT and CDR2 is SNEGSKA in the germline V gene (reference sequence). The CDR3 has 16 residues. Trimming left V 6 bases short and J 1 base short, with 21 bases between.

V and J are TRBV5-1 and TRBJ2-5; tentatively, D is TRBD1 (5 bases). Germline loops: CDR1 SGHRS, CDR2 YFSETQ. The CDR3 totals 15 residues. V shed 0 bases and J shed 0 bases, with 9 bases lying between them. For the CDR3, the DNA is TGCGCCAGCAGCTTGGGGACACTTGACCAAGAGACCCAGTACTTC. Translating it yields CASSLGTLDQETQYF.

The chain recombines TRBV5-1 with TRBJ1-4; D may be TRBD1 (6 bases). The V end was cut by 4 bases, the J end by 8 bases, with 21 bases between. The CDR3 covers 16 residues. Germline lookup yields CDR1 SGHRS and CDR2 YFSETQ. DNA of the CDR3: TGCGCCAGCAGCGCTAGTTGGGGGCTGAACCCCGAAAAACTGTTTTTT. This encodes CASSASWGLNPEKLFF.

The chain links TRBV7-9 to TRBJ1-2; TRBD1 agrees at 8 bases. CDR3 length: 16 residues. V dropped 5 bases and J dropped 3; count of bases not matched to a gene: 11. Germline-derived CDR1 and CDR2 are SEHNR and FQNEAQ (reference sequence). In nucleotides, the CDR3 is TGTGCCAGCAGCCCCCAACCTGGACAGGGAGACTATGGCTACACCTTC. It translates to CASSPQPGQGDYGYTF. The variable domain in full, with the rest retrieved from reference TRBV7-9 and TRBJ1-2, is DTGVSQNPRHKITKRGQNVTFRCDPISEHNRLYWYRQTLGQGPEFLTYFQNEAQLEKSRLLSDRFSAERPKGSFSTLEIQRTEQGDSAMYLCASSPQPGQGDYGYTFGSGTRLTVV.

The V and J genes are TRBV24-1 and TRBJ2-2; 7 bases fit TRBD2. The germline V gene encodes CDR1 KGHDR and CDR2 SFDVKD. CDR3 length: 16 residues. V trimming: 6 bases; J trimming: 2 bases; junction bases outside the gene matches: 8. The CDR3 coding sequence is TGTGCCACCAGTCGGGTAGCGGGTGATAACACCGGGGAGCTGTTTTTT. This codes for CATSRVAGDNTGELFF.

This clonotype was counted a few times. This chain links TRBV29-1 with TRBJ2-2; the match to TRBD1 covers 8 bases. V lost 7 bases and J lost 3; bases outside the gene matches: 7. CDR1 is SQVTM, CDR2 ANQGSEA, per germline. The CDR3 is 14 amino acids. The CDR3 nucleotides read TGCAGCGCTCGACAGGGGCGAGACACCGGGGAGCTGTTTTTT. As protein: CSARQGRDTGELFF.

This clonotype appeared a few times. This chain connects TRBV9 to TRBJ2-3, with a tentative D call TRBD2 (7 bases). Germline V gene lookup returns CDR1 SGDLS and CDR2 YYNGEE. This CDR3 has 14 amino acids. The ends were cut back, 4 bases at V and 6 bases at J, with 15 bases in the middle. The CDR3 nucleotides are TGTGCCAGCAGCCCCAAGGAGGGGGGGGATACGCAGTATTTT. Amino acid sequence: CASSPKEGGDTQYF.

This clonotype was observed a few times. This rearrangement joins TRBV25-1 to TRBJ1-5; D is uncertain. Deletions cut 3 bases from V and 7 bases from J, with 13 bases between. The CDR3 has 14 amino acids. CDR1 MGHDK and CDR2 SYGVNS come from the germline V gene. CDR3: CASSDRGIRQPQHF. In DNA, the CDR3 is TGTGCCAGCAGTGATCGGGGAATAAGGCAGCCCCAGCATTTT.

The chain couples TRBV11-1 to TRBJ2-1; 15 bases align to TRBD2. V lost 3 bases to trimming and J lost 12 bases; unmatched junction nucleotides: 9. CDR3 size: 16 residues. Per the germline V gene, CDR1 is SGHAT and CDR2 is FQDESV (reference sequence). As DNA, the CDR3 is TGTGCCAGCAGCTTGGGACTAGCGGGGGGCCTGCTGGGGCAGTTCTTC. Translation: CASSLGLAGGLLGQFF.

The chain has TRBV4-1 and TRBJ2-5, with TRBD1 matching over 8 bases. V was pared by 1 base and J by 4 bases, with 11 bases of the junction left unmatched. The length of the CDR3 is 17 residues. Germline loops: CDR1 MGHRA, CDR2 YSYEKL. CDR3 loop: CASSQGWDRHPRETQYF. CDR3 DNA: TGCGCCAGCAGCCAAGGTTGGGACAGGCATCCAAGAGAGACCCAGTACTTC.

The chain has TRBV2 and TRBJ2-2; 8 nucleotides agree with TRBD1. Trimming removed 7 bases from V and 6 bases from J; junction bases left unmatched: 4. Germline CDR1 is SNHLY and CDR2 is FYNNEI. CDR3 length: 13 amino acids. CDR3 sequence: CASKTGVPGELFF. The DNA of the CDR3 is TGTGCCAGCAAGACAGGGGTCCCCGGGGAGCTGTTTTTT.

This clonotype was detected a few times. The J gene is TRBJ2-3, the V gene TRBV14, with a tentative D call TRBD1 (6 bases). The ends were cut back, 0 bases at V and 0 bases at J, with 19 bases in the middle. The CDR3 spans 19 residues. CDR1 and CDR2 (germline): SGHDN, FVKESK. CDR3 in amino acids: CASSQDSGTLPSSTDTQYF. The CDR3 DNA sequence: TGTGCCAGCAGCCAAGATTCGGGGACACTACCCTCTAGCACAGATACGCAGTATTTT. The full variable domain, rest sourced from reference TRBV14 and TRBJ2-3, is EAGVTQFPSHSVIEKGQTVTLRCDPISGHDNLYWYRRVMGKEIKFLLHFVKESKQDESGMPNNRFLAERTGGTYSTLKVQPAELEDSGVYFCASSQDSGTLPSSTDTQYFGPGTRLTVL.